The source of this T cell receptor (beta chain) is a study of vaccination effects on CD4 cells after COVID-19. Peptide-pool stimulation followed by sequencing identified expanded antigen-specific CD4+ clonotypes in the ViraFEST assay. Subsequent to a culture period of around 10 days, CD4+ T cells were isolated. The person had a PCR-confirmed SARS-CoV-2 infection during March to December 2020. Worth noting for this clone: Antigen specificity is unknown.

The assay was immunoSEQ multiplex PCR, and TCRdb's table has in-frame clones only and misses some. Here the sample spans some 35,000 clones, about three quarters being singletons. Material: CD4+ T cells from PBMCs cultured with HCoV-NL63 spike peptides, obtained before COVID-19 vaccination. This sequence was found in a human donor who had a prior SARS-CoV-2 infection.

The CDR3 here is CASSSGTGNTGELFF. For the CDR3, the DNA is TGTGCCAGCAGCTCCGGGACAGGGAACACCGGGGAGCTGTTTTTT. This chain links TRBV5-4 with TRBJ2-2; 8 bases line up with TRBD1. This CDR3 is 15 amino acids long. The J segment lost 1 base and the V segment lost 3 bases, leaving 2 bases of the junction unmatched. Germline assignment: CDR1 SGHNT and CDR2 YYREEE (reference sequence).